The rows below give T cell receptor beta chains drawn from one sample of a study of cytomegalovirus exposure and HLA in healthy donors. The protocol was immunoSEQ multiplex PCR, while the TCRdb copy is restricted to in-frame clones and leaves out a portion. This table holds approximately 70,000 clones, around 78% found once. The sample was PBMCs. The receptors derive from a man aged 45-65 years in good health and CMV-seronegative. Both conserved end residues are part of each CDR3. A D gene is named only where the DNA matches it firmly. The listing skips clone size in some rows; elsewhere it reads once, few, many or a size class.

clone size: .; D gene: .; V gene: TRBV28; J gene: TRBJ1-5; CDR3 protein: CASSFLGKFENQPQHF; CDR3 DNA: TGTGCCAGCAGTTTCTTGGGCAAGTTCGAAAATCAGCCCCAGCATTTT
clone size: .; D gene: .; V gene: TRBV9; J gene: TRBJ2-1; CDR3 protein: CASSPLGSNNEQFF; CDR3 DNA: TGTGCCAGCAGCCCACTAGGATCTAACAATGAGCAGTTCTTC
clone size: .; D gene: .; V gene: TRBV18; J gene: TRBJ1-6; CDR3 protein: CASSPLPLTNSPLHF; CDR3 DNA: TGTGCCAGCTCACCTCTACCCCTCACCAATTCACCCCTCCACTTT
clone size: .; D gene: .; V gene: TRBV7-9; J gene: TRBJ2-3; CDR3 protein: CATSGFPSTDTQYF; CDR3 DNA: TGTGCCACCTCAGGGTTTCCTAGCACAGATACGCAGTATTTT
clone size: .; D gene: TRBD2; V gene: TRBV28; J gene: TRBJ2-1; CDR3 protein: CASSRGTSGRFSYNEQFF; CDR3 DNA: TGTGCCAGCAGCCGTGGGACTAGCGGGAGGTTCTCCTACAATGAGCAGTTCTTC
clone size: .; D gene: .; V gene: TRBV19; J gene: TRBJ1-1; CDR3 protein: CASSIGNRMNTEAFF; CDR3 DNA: TGTGCCAGTAGTATAGGCAACAGGATGAACACTGAAGCTTTCTTT
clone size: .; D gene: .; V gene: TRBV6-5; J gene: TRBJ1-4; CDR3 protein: CASSFHSTNERLFF; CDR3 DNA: TGTGCCAGCAGCTTCCATTCAACTAATGAAAGACTGTTTTTT
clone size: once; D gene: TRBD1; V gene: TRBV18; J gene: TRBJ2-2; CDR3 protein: CASSPDRKNTGELFF; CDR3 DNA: TGTGCCAGCTCACCGGACAGGAAGAACACCGGGGAGCTGTTTTTT
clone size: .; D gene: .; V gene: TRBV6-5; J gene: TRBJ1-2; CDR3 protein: CASSYESAGYGYTF; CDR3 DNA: TGTGCCAGCAGTTACGAAAGTGCGGGCTATGGCTACACCTTC
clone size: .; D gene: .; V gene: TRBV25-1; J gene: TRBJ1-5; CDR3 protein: CASSETGGVGPQHF; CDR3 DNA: TGTGCCAGCAGTGAAACTGGCGGTGTAGGGCCCCAGCATTTT
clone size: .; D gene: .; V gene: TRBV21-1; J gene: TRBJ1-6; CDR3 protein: CASSTQRGGQGTSSYNSPLHF; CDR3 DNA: TGTGCCAGCAGCACCCAAAGAGGGGGACAGGGGACTAGCTCCTATAATTCACCCCTCCACTTT
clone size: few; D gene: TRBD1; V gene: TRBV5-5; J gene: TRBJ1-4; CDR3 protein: CASSSTGTANEKLFF; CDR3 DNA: TGTGCCAGCAGCTCAACCGGGACAGCAAATGAAAAACTGTTTTTT
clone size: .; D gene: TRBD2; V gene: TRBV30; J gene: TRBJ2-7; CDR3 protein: CAWTSGNLVVYEQYF; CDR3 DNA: TGTGCCTGGACTAGCGGGAACCTGGTTGTATACGAGCAGTACTTC
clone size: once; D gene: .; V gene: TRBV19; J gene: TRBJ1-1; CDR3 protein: CASKQGVGTEAFF; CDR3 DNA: TGTGCCAGTAAGCAGGGTGTAGGCACTGAAGCTTTCTTT
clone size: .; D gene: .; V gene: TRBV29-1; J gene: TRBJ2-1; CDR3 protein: CSVEDPRLVLGSSYNEQFF; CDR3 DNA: TGCAGCGTTGAAGATCCCCGGCTGGTCCTGGGCAGCTCCTACAATGAGCAGTTCTTC
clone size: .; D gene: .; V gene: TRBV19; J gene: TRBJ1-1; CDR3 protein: CASISRKLNTEAFF; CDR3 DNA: TGTGCCAGTATCTCGAGGAAGTTGAACACTGAAGCTTTCTTT
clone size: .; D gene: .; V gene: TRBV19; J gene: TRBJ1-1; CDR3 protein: CASSDRTPQLNTEAFF; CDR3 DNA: TGTGCCAGTAGTGATCGAACCCCGCAGTTGAACACTGAAGCTTTCTTT
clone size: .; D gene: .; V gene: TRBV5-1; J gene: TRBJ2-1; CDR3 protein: CASSLEVANNEQFF; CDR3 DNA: TGCGCCAGCAGCTTGGAAGTAGCAAACAATGAGCAGTTCTTC
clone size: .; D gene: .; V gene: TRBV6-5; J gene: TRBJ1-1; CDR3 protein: CASISAVHTEAFF; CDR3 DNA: TGTGCCAGCATCAGTGCGGTCCACACTGAAGCTTTCTTT
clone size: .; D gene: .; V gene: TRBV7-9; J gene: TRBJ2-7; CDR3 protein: CASSLESGRYNEQYF; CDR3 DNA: TGTGCCAGCAGCTTAGAATCCGGGAGATACAACGAGCAGTACTTC
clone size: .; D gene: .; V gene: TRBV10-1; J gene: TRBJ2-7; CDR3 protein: CASSDQRVRSEQYF; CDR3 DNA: TGCGCCAGCAGTGACCAGCGGGTGAGATCCGAGCAGTACTTC
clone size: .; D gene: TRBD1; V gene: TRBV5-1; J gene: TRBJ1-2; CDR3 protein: CASSRSVGIRGGEDGYTF; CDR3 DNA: TGCGCCAGCAGCCGGAGCGTCGGAATAAGAGGGGGCGAGGATGGCTACACCTTC
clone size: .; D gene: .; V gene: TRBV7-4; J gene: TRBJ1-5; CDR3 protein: CASSRDFRSNQPQHF; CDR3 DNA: TGTGCCAGCAGCCGGGACTTCCGTAGCAATCAGCCCCAGCATTTT
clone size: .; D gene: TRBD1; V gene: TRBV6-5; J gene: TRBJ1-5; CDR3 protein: CASSLGTGGGNQPQHF; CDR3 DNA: TGTGCCAGCAGTTTGGGGACAGGAGGAGGCAATCAGCCCCAGCATTTT
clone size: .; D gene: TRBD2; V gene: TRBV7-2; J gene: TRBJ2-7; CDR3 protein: CASSLDGLAGVYEQYF; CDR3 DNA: TGTGCCAGCAGCTTAGACGGACTAGCGGGGGTCTACGAGCAGTACTTC
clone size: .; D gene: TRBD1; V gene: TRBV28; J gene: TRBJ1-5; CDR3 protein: CASSFWGQGKDQPQHF; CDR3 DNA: TGTGCCAGCAGTTTTTGGGGACAGGGGAAGGACCAGCCCCAGCATTTT
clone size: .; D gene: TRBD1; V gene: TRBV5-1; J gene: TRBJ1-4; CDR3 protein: CASSLEGQGAREKLFF; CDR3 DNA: TGCGCCAGCAGCTTGGAGGGACAGGGGGCGAGGGAAAAACTGTTTTTT
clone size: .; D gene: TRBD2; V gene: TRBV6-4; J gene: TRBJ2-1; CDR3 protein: CASSPGTTRVQFF; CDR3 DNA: TGTGCCAGCAGTCCCGGGACTACGCGGGTGCAGTTCTTC
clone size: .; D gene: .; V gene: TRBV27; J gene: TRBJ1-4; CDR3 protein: CASSLLGGTNEKLFF; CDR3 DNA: TGTGCCAGCAGTTTATTGGGGGGGACTAATGAAAAACTGTTTTTT
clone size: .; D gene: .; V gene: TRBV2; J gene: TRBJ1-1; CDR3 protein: CASSSQGLDTEAFF; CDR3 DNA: TGTGCCAGCAGCTCACAGGGTCTCGACACTGAAGCTTTCTTT
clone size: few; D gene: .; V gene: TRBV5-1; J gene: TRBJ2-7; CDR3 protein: CASSLAGTYEQYF; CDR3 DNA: TGCGCCAGCAGCTTGGCCGGTACCTACGAGCAGTACTTC
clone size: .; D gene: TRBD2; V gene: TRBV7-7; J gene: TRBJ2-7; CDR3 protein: CASSQGALAGGYEQYF; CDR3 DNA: TGTGCTAGTTCACAGGGAGCCCTAGCGGGAGGCTACGAGCAGTACTTC
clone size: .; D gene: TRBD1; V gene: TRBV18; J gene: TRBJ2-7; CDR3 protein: CASSQTGQGNEQYF; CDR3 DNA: TGTGCCAGCTCACAAACGGGACAGGGCAACGAGCAGTACTTC
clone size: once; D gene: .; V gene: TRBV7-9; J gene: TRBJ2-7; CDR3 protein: CASSFLEGTEQYF; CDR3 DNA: TGTGCCAGCAGCTTTCTCGAGGGTACCGAGCAGTACTTC
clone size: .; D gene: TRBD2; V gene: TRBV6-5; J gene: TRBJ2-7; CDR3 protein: CASSRTSGKNYEQYF; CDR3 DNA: TGTGCCAGCAGCCGGACTAGCGGAAAAAACTACGAGCAGTACTTC
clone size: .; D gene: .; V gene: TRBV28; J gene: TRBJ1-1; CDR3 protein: CASSDSRTELGRNTEAFF; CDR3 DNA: TGTGCCAGCAGTGACTCCCGGACAGAGCTAGGGAGGAACACTGAAGCTTTCTTT
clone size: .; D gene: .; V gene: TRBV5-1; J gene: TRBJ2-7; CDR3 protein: CASSLESSYEQYF; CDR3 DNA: TGCGCCAGCAGCTTGGAGTCGTCCTACGAGCAGTACTTC
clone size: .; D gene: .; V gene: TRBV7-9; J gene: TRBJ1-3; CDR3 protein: CASQGSSGNTIYF; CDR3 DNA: TGTGCCAGCCAGGGGAGCTCTGGAAACACCATATATTTT
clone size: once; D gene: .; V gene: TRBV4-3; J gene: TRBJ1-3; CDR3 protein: CASSQEQGAGNTIYF; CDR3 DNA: TGCGCCAGCAGCCAAGAACAAGGGGCTGGAAACACCATATATTTT
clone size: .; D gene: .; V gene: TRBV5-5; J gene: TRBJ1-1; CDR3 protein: CASSFPGTEAFF; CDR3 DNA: TGTGCCAGCAGCTTCCCGGGCACTGAAGCTTTCTTT
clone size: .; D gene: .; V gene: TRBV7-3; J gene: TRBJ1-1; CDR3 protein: CASSLAGYTEAFF; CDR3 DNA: TGTGCCAGCAGCTTAGCAGGGTACACTGAAGCTTTCTTT
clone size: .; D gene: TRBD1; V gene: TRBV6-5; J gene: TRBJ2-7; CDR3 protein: CAVRDSSYEQYF; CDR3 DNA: TGTGCCGTCCGGGACAGCTCCTACGAGCAGTACTTC
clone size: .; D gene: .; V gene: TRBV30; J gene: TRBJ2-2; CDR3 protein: CAWNRQANTGELFF; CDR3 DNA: TGTGCCTGGAACAGACAGGCGAACACCGGGGAGCTGTTTTTT
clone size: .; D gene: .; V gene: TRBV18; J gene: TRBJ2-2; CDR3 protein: CASTRPGIGELFF; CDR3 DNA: TGTGCCAGCACCCGACCGGGGATCGGGGAGCTGTTTTTT
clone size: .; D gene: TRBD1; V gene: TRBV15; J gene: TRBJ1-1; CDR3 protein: CATRQGLSTEAFF; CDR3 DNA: TGTGCCACAAGACAGGGATTGAGCACTGAAGCTTTCTTT
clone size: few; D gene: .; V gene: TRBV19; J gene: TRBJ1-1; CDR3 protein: CASQAQMNTEAFF; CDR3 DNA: TGTGCCAGCCAGGCACAGATGAACACTGAAGCTTTCTTT
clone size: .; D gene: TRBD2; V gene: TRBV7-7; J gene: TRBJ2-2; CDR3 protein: CASSAGTSGTGGELFF; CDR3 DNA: TGTGCTAGCAGCGCCGGGACTAGCGGGACCGGAGGGGAGCTGTTTTTT
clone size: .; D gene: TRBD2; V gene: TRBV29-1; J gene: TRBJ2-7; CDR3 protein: CSTASGVSSYEQYF; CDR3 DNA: TGCAGCACTGCTAGCGGGGTCTCCTCCTACGAGCAGTACTTC
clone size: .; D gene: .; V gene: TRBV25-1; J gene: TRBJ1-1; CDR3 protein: CASPPQTENTEAFF; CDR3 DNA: TGTGCCAGCCCCCCTCAGACAGAGAACACTGAAGCTTTCTTT
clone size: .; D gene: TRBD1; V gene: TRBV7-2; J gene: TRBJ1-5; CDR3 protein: CASSLSGGLVAAGSQHF; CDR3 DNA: TGTGCCAGCAGCTTATCAGGGGGTCTCGTCGCTGCCGGGTCCCAGCATTTT
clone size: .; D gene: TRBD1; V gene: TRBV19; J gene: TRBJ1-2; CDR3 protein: CASSSGTGDYGYTF; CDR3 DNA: TGTGCCAGTAGTTCCGGGACAGGGGACTATGGCTACACCTTC
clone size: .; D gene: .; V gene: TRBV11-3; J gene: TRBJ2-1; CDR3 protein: CASSLLGGVTYNEQFF; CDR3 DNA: TGTGCCAGCAGCCTTCTTGGCGGAGTGACCTACAATGAGCAGTTCTTC
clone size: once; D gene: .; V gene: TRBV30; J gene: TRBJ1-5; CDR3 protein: CAWSGQNNQPQHF; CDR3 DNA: TGTGCCTGGAGCGGACAGAACAATCAGCCCCAGCATTTT
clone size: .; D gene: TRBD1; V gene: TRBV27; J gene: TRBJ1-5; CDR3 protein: CASSPDRDQPQHF; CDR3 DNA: TGTGCCAGCAGCCCCGACAGGGATCAGCCCCAGCATTTT
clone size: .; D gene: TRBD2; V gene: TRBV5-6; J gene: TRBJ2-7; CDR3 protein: CASSWGTSGRYEQYF; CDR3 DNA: TGTGCCAGCAGCTGGGGGACTAGCGGGAGATACGAGCAGTACTTC